The 26 T cell receptor beta chains listed next were all sequenced from one sample in a study of shared clonotypes between healthy human individuals. Terminally differentiated effector memory CD45RA+ cells were left out of the naive CD8 fraction, which was CD45RO-negative and positively selected for CCR7. Assay used: immunoSEQ multiplex PCR; TCRdb lists only in-frame clones, some missing. This sample has about 580,000 clones, with about 98% found just once. The sequencing input was naive CD8+ T cells sorted from blood. These receptors all come from a man aged 25 to 40 in good health.

The chain recombines TRBV5-1 with TRBJ2-7; possibly TRBD1 for D (6 bases). Germline V gene data show CDR1 as SGHRS and CDR2 as YFSETQ. This CDR3 contains 16 residues. V lost 5 bases, J lost 0 bases, and 18 bases lay in between. CDR3 bases: TGCGCCAGCAGGACGATTGACCGGGACAACTCCTACGAGCAGTACTTC. This translates into CASRTIDRDNSYEQYF.

The table lists this clone with a count of one. V and J are TRBV29-1 and TRBJ2-1; 9 nucleotides match TRBD2. Germline CDR1 SQVTM, CDR2 ANQGSEA. V shed 0 bases, J shed 8 bases, and the junction held 8 bases outside the gene matches. The CDR3 has 15 residues. DNA for the CDR3: TGCAGCGTTGAAGATCGGAGCGGGAGGTTGGATGAGCAGTTCTTC. Its translation: CSVEDRSGRLDEQFF.

The chain carries TRBV10-2 and TRBJ2-7, with 11 bases that match TRBD1. CDR1 and CDR2 from the germline V gene are WSHSY and SAAADI. Trimming cost V 8 bases and J 1 base; bases outside gene matches: 4. The CDR3 spans 14 residues. The CDR3 sequence is CASSRDRGSYEQYF. The CDR3 DNA reads TGCGCCAGCTCGAGGGACAGGGGGTCCTACGAGCAGTACTTC.

The chain uses TRBV29-1 and TRBJ2-7, with a tentative D call TRBD2 (5 bases). CDR1 is SQVTM and CDR2 is ANQGSEA in the germline V gene. V lost 6 bases to trimming and J lost 3 bases, with 12 bases between them. CDR3 length: 12 residues. CDR3 protein: CSVLTSSYEQYF. The CDR3 DNA reads TGCAGCGTCCTTACTAGTAGCTACGAGCAGTACTTC.

The genes are TRBV11-3 and TRBJ2-1; 8 nucleotides agree with TRBD1. The CDR3 runs 16 residues. Germline lookup yields CDR1 SGHNT and CDR2 YENEEA. The V gene end was trimmed by 1 base and the J gene end by 4 bases; junction bases not matched to a gene: 6. As DNA, the CDR3 is TGTGCCAGCAGCTTAGGTGGGACAGGAGATTACAATGAGCAGTTCTTC. Translation: CASSLGGTGDYNEQFF.

The V gene is TRBV5-6, the J gene TRBJ2-2; either TRBD1 or TRBD2 may supply D (7 bases each). The germline V and J ends were trimmed by 0 bases and 2 bases, with 17 bases remaining between them. The germline V gene encodes CDR1 SGHDT and CDR2 YYEEEE. The CDR3 has 18 amino acids. Here the CDR3 reads CASSLGEGGTDNTGELFF. The CDR3 DNA reads TGTGCCAGCAGCTTGGGGGAGGGTGGGACAGACAACACCGGGGAGCTGTTTTTT. The whole variable domain, remainder taken from reference TRBV5-6 and TRBJ2-2, is DAGVTQSPTHLIKTRGQQVTLRCSPKSGHDTVSWYQQALGQGPQFIFQYYEEEERQRGNFPDRFSGHQFPNYSSELNVNALLLGDSALYLCASSLGEGGTDNTGELFFGEGSRLTVL.

The chain has TRBV7-9 and TRBJ2-1; a possible D gene is TRBD2 (7 bases). The length of the CDR3 is 17 residues. In germline, CDR1 is SEHNR, CDR2 FQNEAQ (reference sequence). Trimming took off 5 bases at V and 1 base at J, with 18 bases between the two ends. CDR3 in DNA: TGTGCCAGCAGCCCCCGGGGAGGGACAACTTCCTACAATGAGCAGTTCTTC. The encoded protein is CASSPRGGTTSYNEQFF.

V usage is TRBV29-1 and J usage is TRBJ2-7; TRBD2 matches at 9 bases. The germline V gene has CDR1 SQVTM and CDR2 ANQGSEA. The V segment lost 1 base and the J segment 4 bases; nucleotides outside the gene matches: 8. The CDR3 spans 15 residues. The CDR3 sequence is CSVEVTGTSSYEQYF. CDR3 in DNA: TGCAGCGTTGAAGTAACCGGGACTAGCTCTTACGAGCAGTACTTC.

The chain carries TRBV27 and TRBJ2-1, with a weak D call TRBD1 (6 bases). This CDR3 region has 15 residues. Germline V gene sequence: CDR1 MNHEY, CDR2 SMNVEV (reference sequence). V dropped 7 bases and J dropped 1 base, with 14 bases sitting between them. The CDR3 reads CASTQGSPSYNEQFF. The CDR3 region has the DNA TGTGCCAGCACCCAGGGGTCCCCTTCCTACAATGAGCAGTTCTTC.

The chain carries TRBV19 and TRBJ2-1; either TRBD1 or TRBD2 may fit D (5 bases each). The CDR3 contains 14 residues. Trimming took 3 bases from V and 6 from J, leaving 12 bases between them. Per germline, CDR1 LNHDA and CDR2 SQIVND (reference sequence). This CDR3 reads CASSIQWGINEQFF. The CDR3 DNA is TGTGCCAGTAGTATTCAATGGGGGATCAATGAGCAGTTCTTC.

The chain carries TRBV27 and TRBJ2-5; 9 bases fit TRBD1. The CDR3 covers 14 residues. With V trimmed by 5 bases and J by 1 base, 2 bases remained unmatched. Per the germline V gene, CDR1 is MNHEY and CDR2 is SMNVEV (reference sequence). In DNA form, the CDR3 reads TGTGCCAGCAGTCACAGGGGGCTCCAAGAGACCCAGTACTTC. Translating it yields CASSHRGLQETQYF.

In nucleotides, the CDR3 is TGTGCCAGCAGCTTAACGGCCCCGGATGAGCAGTTCTTC. This codes for CASSLTAPDEQFF. The rearrangement links TRBV11-2 to TRBJ2-1, with no clear D. Per germline, CDR1 SGHAT and CDR2 FQNNGV. The CDR3 is 13 amino acids. Trimming took 2 bases from V and 8 from J, leaving 10 bases between them.

The rearrangement links TRBV9 to TRBJ2-1; D is possibly TRBD2 (5 bases). This CDR3 has 15 residues. CDR1 and CDR2 from the germline V gene are SGDLS and YYNGEE. Trimming left V 3 bases short and J 0 bases short, with 10 bases between. CDR3 amino acids: CASSGGGISYNEQFF. The CDR3 DNA sequence: TGTGCCAGCAGCGGTGGAGGAATCTCCTACAATGAGCAGTTCTTC.

The chain couples TRBV6-5 to TRBJ2-3; D may be TRBD1 or TRBD2 (5 bases each). This CDR3 spans 15 amino acids. The V and J ends lost 9 bases and 1 base respectively, with 17 bases between them. The germline V gene encodes CDR1 MNHEY and CDR2 SVGAGI. CDR3 DNA sequence: TGTGCCAGTGGGACCTATCGCCGGGGCACAGATACGCAGTATTTT. It yields the protein CASGTYRRGTDTQYF.

This chain connects TRBV10-2 to TRBJ2-6; D not certain. The V end lost 6 bases, the J end lost 0 bases, and 9 bases lay between the germline ends. CDR3 length: 15 amino acids. The germline CDR1 and CDR2 sequences are WSHSY and SAAADI. The CDR3 DNA follows: TGCGCCAGCAGAGGTACCTACTCTGGGGCCAACGTCCTGACTTTC. As protein: CASRGTYSGANVLTF.

This rearrangement joins TRBV27 to TRBJ2-7, with D maybe TRBD2 (6 bases). V gave up 4 bases and J gave up 3 bases, with 22 bases separating them. Germline CDR1 MNHEY, CDR2 SMNVEV (reference sequence). CDR3 length equals 17 residues. The CDR3: CASSSSLSGDLYYEQYF. CDR3 coding DNA: TGTGCCAGCAGTTCCTCCCTATCGGGGGACCTCTACTACGAGCAGTACTTC.

This sequence joins TRBV15 and TRBJ2-1; TRBD2 might be the D (6 bases). The germline V and J ends were trimmed by 1 base and 9 bases, with 19 bases remaining between them. Germline V gene sequence: CDR1 LNHNV, CDR2 YYDKDF (reference sequence). The CDR3 sequence is 16 residues long. DNA of the CDR3: TGTGCCACCAGCAGAGGAACCTTTACTCTCGGGGGTGAGCAGTTCTTC. Amino acids: CATSRGTFTLGGEQFF.

This chain joins TRBV7-9 and TRBJ2-7; 9 bases map to TRBD1. Germline CDR1 reads SEHNR; CDR2 reads FQNEAQ (reference sequence). V lost 5 bases and J lost 2; bases outside the gene matches: 7. CDR3 length: 15 amino acids. The CDR3 spells CASSLTGGSAYEQYF. In DNA, the CDR3 is TGTGCCAGCAGCCTCACAGGGGGCTCCGCCTACGAGCAGTACTTC.

The rearrangement uses TRBV15 and TRBJ1-1; 9 nucleotides match TRBD1. The CDR3 is 16 amino acids. V lost 3 bases, J lost 5 bases, and 10 bases stayed unmatched. CDR1 is LNHNV and CDR2 is YYDKDF in the germline V gene (reference sequence). The CDR3 region has the DNA TGTGCCACCAGCAGCTTCCCACAGGGGGCAGGGACTGAAGCTTTCTTT. It specifies CATSSFPQGAGTEAFF.

The V gene is TRBV10-2, the J gene TRBJ1-4; 8 positions match TRBD1. V trimming: 7 bases; J trimming: 8 bases; junction bases outside the gene matches: 12. The CDR3 spans 15 residues. Germline-derived CDR1 and CDR2 are WSHSY and SAAADI. The CDR3: CASTIADRAGEKLFF. DNA of the CDR3: TGCGCCAGCACCATAGCGGACAGGGCTGGCGAAAAACTGTTTTTT.

The genes are TRBV27 and TRBJ2-1, with 11 bases lining up with TRBD2. The CDR3 consists of 15 residues. CDR1 MNHEY and CDR2 SMNVEV come from the germline V gene (reference sequence). V lost 5 bases to trimming and J lost 7 bases; unmatched junction nucleotides: 7. CDR3 amino acids: CASSLLAGGRNEQFF. The CDR3 region has the DNA TGTGCCAGCAGTCTCCTAGCGGGAGGTCGTAATGAGCAGTTCTTC.

The chain has TRBV6-5 and TRBJ2-1; 14 bases fit TRBD2. CDR1 is MNHEY and CDR2 is SVGAGI in the germline V gene. V dropped 5 bases and J dropped 9; count of bases not matched to a gene: 6. The CDR3 runs 15 residues. The CDR3 spells CASSQPTSGRVEQFF. CDR3 DNA sequence: TGTGCCAGCAGTCAGCCGACTAGCGGGAGGGTTGAGCAGTTCTTC.

CDR3 in amino acids: CAISESPVDTGELFF. For the CDR3, the DNA is TGTGCCATCAGTGAGTCACCGGTAGACACCGGGGAGCTGTTTTTT. The chain is built from TRBV10-3 and TRBJ2-2; D call uncertain. The CDR3 spans 15 residues. Trimming removed 0 bases at V and 3 bases at J, with 8 bases between. CDR1 is ENHRY and CDR2 is SYGVKD in the germline V gene.

The rearrangement links TRBV7-9 to TRBJ2-2; D is undetermined. The V end was cut by 3 bases, the J end by 7 bases, with 9 bases between. Germline CDR1 is SEHNR and CDR2 is FQNEAQ (reference sequence). CDR3 size: 13 residues. The CDR3 nucleotides read TGTGCCAGCAGCTTTATCCAGCACGGGGAGCTGTTTTTT. This gives the protein CASSFIQHGELFF.

V usage is TRBV4-1 and J usage is TRBJ2-4; 8 bases match TRBD1. Germline V CDR1 and CDR2: MGHRA, YSYEKL. The CDR3 spans 18 residues. The V and J ends lost 1 base and 5 bases, in that order; junction bases with no gene match: 13. The chain's CDR3 is CASSQVEVGTGGENIQYF. CDR3 nucleotide sequence: TGCGCCAGCAGCCAAGTCGAAGTAGGGACAGGAGGCGAAAACATTCAGTACTTC.

The rearrangement uses TRBV7-9 and TRBJ2-1; 7 bases agree with TRBD2. With 5 bases clipped from V and 3 bases from J, the junction kept 10 bases outside the gene matches. The CDR3 extends over 16 amino acids. CDR1 is SEHNR and CDR2 is FQNEAQ in the germline V gene (reference sequence). The chain's CDR3 is CASSEDEGLNYNEQFF. The DNA of the CDR3 is TGTGCCAGCAGCGAAGATGAGGGACTAAACTACAATGAGCAGTTCTTC.